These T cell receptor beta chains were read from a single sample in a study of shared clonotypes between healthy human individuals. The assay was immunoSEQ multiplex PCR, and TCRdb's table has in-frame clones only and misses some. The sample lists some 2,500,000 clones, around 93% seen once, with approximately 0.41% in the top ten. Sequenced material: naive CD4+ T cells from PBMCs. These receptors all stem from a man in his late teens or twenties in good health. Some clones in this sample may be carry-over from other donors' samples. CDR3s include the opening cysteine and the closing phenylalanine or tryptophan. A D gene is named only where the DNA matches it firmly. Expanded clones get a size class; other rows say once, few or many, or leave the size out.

CASSGSIQYF	TGTGCCAGCAGTGGGAGCATTCAGTACTTC	.	.	TRBV28	TRBJ2-4
CASSPVAGGENEQFF	TGCGCCAGCAGCCCGGTCGCGGGAGGGGAGAATGAGCAGTTCTTC	.	TRBD2	TRBV5-1	TRBJ2-1
CASSPWSGTSGTGELFF	TGTGCCAGCAGCCCCTGGTCCGGGACTAGCGGCACCGGGGAGCTGTTTTTT	.	TRBD2	TRBV14	TRBJ2-2
CSVSEHYEQYF	TGCAGCGTCAGTGAACACTACGAGCAGTACTTC	.	.	TRBV29-1	TRBJ2-7
CVRRSDGSSYEQYF	TGTGTCAGAAGGTCCGACGGAAGCTCCTACGAGCAGTACTTC	.	.	TRBV7-5	TRBJ2-7
CASSQVDRGFDTEAFF	TGCGCCAGCAGCCAAGTTGATCGGGGGTTTGACACTGAAGCTTTCTTT	.	.	TRBV4-1	TRBJ1-1
CASGTGGNTIYF	TGTGCCAGCGGGACAGGGGGAAACACCATATATTTT	once	TRBD1	TRBV6-1	TRBJ1-3
CASSLNKQGRGDGNTIYF	TGTGCCAGCAGCTTAAATAAACAGGGTCGCGGAGACGGAAACACCATATATTTT	.	.	TRBV5-4	TRBJ1-3
CASSRDVTYTDTQYF	TGCGCCAGCAGCCGGGACGTGACTTACACAGATACGCAGTATTTT	.	.	TRBV5-1	TRBJ2-3
CASSIIGPQETQYF	TGTGCCAGTAGTATAATAGGGCCGCAAGAGACCCAGTACTTC	.	.	TRBV19	TRBJ2-5
CASRPIVASGGPGNTIYF	TGTGCCAGCAGGCCTATTGTGGCGTCCGGGGGACCTGGAAACACCATATATTTT	.	.	TRBV7-2	TRBJ1-3
CASSFRQGAYEQYF	TGTGCCAGCAGCTTCCGACAGGGGGCTTACGAGCAGTACTTC	.	TRBD1	TRBV7-2	TRBJ2-7
CASSLNRNTEAFF	TGTGCCAGCAGCTTAAACCGGAACACTGAAGCTTTCTTT	once	.	TRBV7-9	TRBJ1-1
CASRGGRSTDTQYF	TGTGCCAGCAGGGGCGGCAGGAGCACAGATACGCAGTATTTT	.	.	TRBV2	TRBJ2-3
CASRTGSHTGELFF	TGTGCCAGCCGGACAGGGTCGCACACCGGGGAGCTGTTTTTT	.	TRBD1	TRBV6-1	TRBJ2-2
CASSPTYGGNYGYTF	TGTGCCAGCTCACCGACCTACGGCGGGAACTATGGCTACACCTTC	.	.	TRBV18	TRBJ1-2
CASSQVEWETQYF	TGTGCCAGCAGCCAAGTAGAATGGGAGACCCAGTACTTC	.	.	TRBV4-2	TRBJ2-5
CASSVGEGSNQPQHF	TGTGCCAGCAGTGTTGGGGAGGGGAGCAATCAGCCCCAGCATTTT	.	.	TRBV2	TRBJ1-5
CASGPREGGTTLNEQFF	TGCGCCAGCGGCCCCCGGGAGGGTGGGACGACCTTGAATGAGCAGTTCTTC	.	TRBD2	TRBV5-1	TRBJ2-1
CASSAQPQYYGYTF	TGTGCCAGTAGTGCCCAACCCCAGTACTATGGCTACACCTTC	.	.	TRBV19	TRBJ1-2